Listed below are T cell receptor beta chains from one sample, sequenced in a study of spatial heterogeneity in lung cancer. One entry per CDR3 protein, called by TCRdb with MiXCR from the 5' RACE reads. The sample holds around 44,000 distinct CDR3 sequences, roughly a tenth seen once. Source: PBMCs, taken at follow-up. Every receptor here comes from a female donor with early-stage non-small cell lung cancer. CDR3s include the opening cysteine and the closing phenylalanine or tryptophan. The order of the fields is clone size, J gene, V gene, D gene, CDR3 DNA, CDR3 protein. D genes are given only for firm matches. Only some rows state a clone size, as once, few, many or a class for expanded clones.

>.|TRBJ1-4|TRBV27|.
TGTGCCAGCAGTTTAAGGACGAGGGAAAAACTGTTTTTT
CASSLRTREKLFF
>few|TRBJ2-1|TRBV19|.
TGTGCCAGTAGGAATCCTACTAGTAGCAATGAGCAGTTCTTC
CASRNPTSSNEQFF
>few|TRBJ2-5|TRBV28|.
TGTGCCAGCAGTTGTGGTCGGGGCTGGGGCTGCCAGGAAGAGACCCAGTACTTC
CASSCGRGWGCQEETQYF
>few|TRBJ1-1|TRBV2|.
TGTGCCAGCAGTGAAGCAAGGGCGAGGAACACTGAAGCTTTCTTT
CASSEARARNTEAFF
>.|TRBJ2-7|TRBV7-6|.
TGTGCCAGCAGCTTAGAAGGCGTCAGCTACTACGAGCAGTACTTC
CASSLEGVSYYEQYF
>few|TRBJ1-2|TRBV4-3|.
TGCGCCAGCAGCCCCCACTCGGGGGGAAACTATGGCTACACCTTC
CASSPHSGGNYGYTF
>many|TRBJ2-2|TRBV7-8|TRBD2
TGTGCCAGCAGGGAGCGGGGGCGAACCGGGGAGCTGTTTTTT
CASRERGRTGELFF
>few|TRBJ1-4|TRBV5-5|.
TGTGCCAGCAGCTTATTAGGGGGGAGTGAAAAACTGTTTTTT
CASSLLGGSEKLFF
>few|TRBJ2-1|TRBV7-7|TRBD2
TGTGCTAGCAGCCCCGGGGGTAGCGGGACCGAGCAGTTCTTC
CASSPGGSGTEQFF
>many|TRBJ2-5|TRBV6-1|.
TGTGCCACCGGACAGATCCAAGAGACCCAGTACTTC
CATGQIQETQYF
>many|TRBJ2-3|TRBV6-2/TRBV6-3|.
TGTGCCAGCAGTACGGGGACCACAGATACGCAGTATTTT
CASSTGTTDTQYF
>few|TRBJ2-3|TRBV5-5|.
TGTGCCAGCAGCTTGGTGGCTTCGAGCACAGATACGCAGTATTTT
CASSLVASSTDTQYF